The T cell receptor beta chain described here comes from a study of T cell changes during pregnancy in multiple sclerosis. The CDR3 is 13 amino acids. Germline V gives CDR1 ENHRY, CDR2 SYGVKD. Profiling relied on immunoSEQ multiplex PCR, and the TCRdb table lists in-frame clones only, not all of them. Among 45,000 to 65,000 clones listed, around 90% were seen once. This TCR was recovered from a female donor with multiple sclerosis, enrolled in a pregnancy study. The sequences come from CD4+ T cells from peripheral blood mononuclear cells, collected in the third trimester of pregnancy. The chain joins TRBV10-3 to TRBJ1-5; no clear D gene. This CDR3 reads CAVGRDSNQPQHF. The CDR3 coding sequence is TGTGCAGTGGGGAGGGATAGCAATCAGCCCCAGCATTTT.